The 14 T cell receptor beta chains below were found in one sample sequenced in a study of cytomegalovirus exposure and HLA in healthy donors. Researchers ran the PCR with 60 Vbeta and 13 Jbeta primers. Clones were read by immunoSEQ multiplex PCR, and TCRdb kept only the in-frame ones, dropping some. The sample shows over 200,000 clones, roughly 80% of them seen only once. Sequenced material: PBMCs. The receptors were sampled from a male donor in good health and CMV-seronegative.

In regard to this clone: A read error may produce the germline difference seen at one junction end. V gene TRBV6-1 combines with J gene TRBJ2-7; possible D gene TRBD2, 5 bases. In germline, CDR1 is MNHNS, CDR2 SASEGT. The CDR3 is 10 amino acids. For the CDR3, the DNA is TGTGCCAGCAGTGATGGACTCTGGAGCTTC. Residues: CASSDGLWSF.

For the CDR3, the DNA is TGCGCCAGCAGCCATAGCGGGGGGAGCTACGAGCAGTACTTC. It is translated as CASSHSGGSYEQYF. This chain uses TRBV4-1 with TRBJ2-7; 10 bases fit TRBD2. This CDR3 region has 14 residues. The J segment lost 3 bases and the V segment lost 3 bases, leaving 2 bases of the junction unmatched. The germline gives CDR1 MGHRA, CDR2 YSYEKL.

The genes are TRBV19 and TRBJ2-2; 7 bases are a match to TRBD2. Trimming cost V 3 bases and J 6 bases; bases outside gene matches: 4. Germline V gene data show CDR1 as LNHDA and CDR2 as SQIVND (reference sequence). The CDR3 is 14 residues long. CDR3 in amino acids: CASSIEGLSGELFF. The CDR3 region has the DNA TGTGCCAGTAGTATCGAGGGACTATCCGGGGAGCTGTTTTTT.

This clone was counted a single time. Different DNA sequences within this sample yield the same CDR3. The chain couples TRBV11-2 to TRBJ2-7; 11 bases match TRBD2. CDR3 size: 15 residues. The germline gives CDR1 SGHAT, CDR2 FQNNGV. With 3 bases clipped from V and 2 bases from J, the junction kept 3 bases outside the gene matches. This CDR3 reads CASSLELAGAYEQYF. CDR3 nucleotide sequence: TGTGCCAGCAGCTTGGAACTAGCGGGAGCCTACGAGCAGTACTTC. The variable domain in full, with the rest retrieved from reference TRBV11-2 and TRBJ2-7, is EAGVAQSPRYKIIEKRQSVAFWCNPISGHATLYWYQQILGQGPKLLIQFQNNGVVDDSQLPKDRFSAERLKGVDSTLKIQPAKLEDSAVYLCASSLELAGAYEQYFGPGTRLTVT.

This chain joins TRBV6-6 and TRBJ1-1; possibly TRBD1 for D (5 bases). Between the trimmed V and J ends, which lost 6 bases and 9 bases, there was a span of 17 bases. Germline CDR1 reads MNHNY; CDR2 reads SVGAGI (reference sequence). There are 13 residues in the CDR3. The CDR3 here is CASSDPGGGKAFF. Written as DNA, the CDR3 is TGTGCCAGCAGCGATCCTGGCGGGGGGAAAGCTTTCTTT.

This clone was counted a single time. The chain combines TRBV5-4 with TRBJ2-1, with D possibly TRBD2 on 6 matching bases. The CDR3 is made up of 15 amino acids. Germline V gene sequence: CDR1 SGHNT, CDR2 YYREEE (reference sequence). V lost 1 base and J lost 6, with 14 bases in between. In DNA, the CDR3 is TGTGCCAGCAGCTTGAATAGCGGTTTCCTCAATGAGCAGTTCTTC. It encodes CASSLNSGFLNEQFF.

V and J are TRBV7-2 and TRBJ2-7; D gene unclear. Trimming stripped 2 bases from V and 4 bases from J, with 6 bases between. Germline V gene data show CDR1 as SGHTA and CDR2 as FQGNSA. The CDR3 extends over 12 amino acids. CDR3 DNA: TGTGCCAGCAGCTTAATGAGGTACGAGCAGTACTTC. It translates to CASSLMRYEQYF. Drawing the rest from reference TRBV7-2 and TRBJ2-7, the complete variable domain is GAGVSQSPSNKVTEKGKDVELRCDPISGHTALYWYRQSLGQGLEFLIYFQGNSAPDKSGLPSDRFSAERTGGSVSTLTIQRTQQEDSAVYLCASSLMRYEQYFGPGTRLTVT.

This clone occurred a few times. The same CDR3 arises from other DNA sequences in this sample as well. The rearrangement uses TRBV2 and TRBJ2-7; TRBD2 is a possible D gene (6 bases). From germline, CDR1 is SNHLY and CDR2 FYNNEI. Trimming left V 8 bases short and J 0 bases short, with 14 bases between. This CDR3 comprises 14 residues. The CDR3 nucleotides are TGTGCCAGCCAGCCGGGACTCAGCTCCTACGAGCAGTACTTC. It encodes CASQPGLSSYEQYF.

This clone was counted between two and nine times. V usage is TRBV18 and J usage is TRBJ2-7, with 13 bases lining up with TRBD2. The V and J ends lost 4 bases and 2 bases, in that order; junction bases with no gene match: 14. Germline CDR1 and CDR2: KGHSH and LQKENI. The CDR3 covers 19 residues. The CDR3 DNA sequence: TGTGCCAGCTCACGAGGACTAGCGGGAGTGGCCGGGCCTCCCTACGAGCAGTACTTC. Its protein is CASSRGLAGVAGPPYEQYF.

A remark on this clone: One junction end does not reproduce the germline sequence, and a read error may be involved. The chain combines TRBV2 with TRBJ2-5; 7 nucleotides agree with TRBD1. Germline assignment: CDR1 SNHLY and CDR2 FYNNEI. The CDR3 has 18 amino acids. CDR3 loop: CASSEGEDRDRAQETQYF. The CDR3 DNA reads as TGTGCCAGCAGCGAAGGAGAGGATAGGGACAGAGCCCAAGAGACCCAGTACTTC.

In this sample, this clone turned up once. The J gene is TRBJ2-7, the V gene TRBV5-1; TRBD2 matches at 9 bases. Germline V gene data show CDR1 as SGHRS and CDR2 as YFSETQ. This CDR3 spans 17 amino acids. V shed 4 bases and J 1 base; nucleotides not matched to a gene: 12. The CDR3 here is CASSTNPGLAISYEQYF. DNA for the CDR3: TGCGCCAGCAGCACGAACCCGGGACTAGCCATATCCTACGAGCAGTACTTC.

This sequence joins TRBV5-4 and TRBJ2-1; weak D call: TRBD2 (6 bases). This CDR3 contains 14 residues. Trimming shortened V by 0 bases and J by 6 bases, and 10 bases separated the two germline ends. Germline V gene data show CDR1 as SGHNT and CDR2 as YYREEE (reference sequence). In DNA, the CDR3 is TGTGCCAGCAGCTTGGAACGGGAGTTCAATGAGCAGTTCTTC. It translates to CASSLEREFNEQFF.

The chain links TRBV11-2 to TRBJ2-4; 7 nucleotides match TRBD1. CDR1 and CDR2 (germline): SGHAT, FQNNGV. The CDR3 is 17 residues long. The trim removed 5 bases at V and 1 base at J, leaving 11 bases unmatched. CDR3 residues: CASSRGGLSSAKNIQYF. CDR3 nucleotide sequence: TGTGCCAGCAGCAGAGGGGGCCTATCTTCGGCCAAAAACATTCAGTACTTC.

J is TRBJ1-5 and V is TRBV6-1, with 8 bases identical to TRBD1. CDR3 size: 17 residues. V was clipped by 3 bases and J by 7 bases; unmatched bases: 14. CDR1 is MNHNS and CDR2 is SASEGT in the germline V gene. CDR3 sequence: CASSESQGAGWGQPQHF. CDR3 sequence (DNA): TGTGCCAGCAGTGAGAGCCAGGGGGCTGGATGGGGGCAGCCCCAGCATTTT.